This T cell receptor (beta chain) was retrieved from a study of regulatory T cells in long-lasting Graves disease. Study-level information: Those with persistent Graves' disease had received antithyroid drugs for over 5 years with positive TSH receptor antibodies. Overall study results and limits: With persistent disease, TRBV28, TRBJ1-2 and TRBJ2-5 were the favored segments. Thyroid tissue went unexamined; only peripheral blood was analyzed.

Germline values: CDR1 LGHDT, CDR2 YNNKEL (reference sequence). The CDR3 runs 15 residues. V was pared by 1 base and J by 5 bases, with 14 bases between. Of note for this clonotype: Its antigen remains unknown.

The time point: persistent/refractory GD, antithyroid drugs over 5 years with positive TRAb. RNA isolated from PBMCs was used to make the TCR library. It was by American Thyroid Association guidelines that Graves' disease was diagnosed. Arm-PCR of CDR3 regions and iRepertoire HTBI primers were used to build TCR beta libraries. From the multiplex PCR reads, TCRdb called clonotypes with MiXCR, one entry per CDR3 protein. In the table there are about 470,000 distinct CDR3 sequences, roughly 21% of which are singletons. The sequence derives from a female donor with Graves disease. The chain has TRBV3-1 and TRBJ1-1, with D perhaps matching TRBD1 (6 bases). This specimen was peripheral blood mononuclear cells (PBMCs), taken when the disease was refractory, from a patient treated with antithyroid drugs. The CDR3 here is CASSQGQAVRTEAFF. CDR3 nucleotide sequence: TGTGCCAGCAGCCAAGGACAGGCGGTAAGAACTGAAGCTTTCTTT.